What follows are 20 T cell receptor beta chains derived from one specimen sequenced in a study of CD8 T cells in ankylosing spondylitis. Study conclusions and caveats: Characteristic of ankylosing spondylitis blood, it appeared, was a TCR beta motif comprising about eight highly homologous variants.

TCRdb reprocessed the 5' RACE reads via MiXCR and lists one record per CDR3 protein. The data contain about 540,000 distinct CDR3 sequences, roughly 13% of them singletons. No cognate antigen is known for these TCRs. The specimen was blood, either unsorted or a sorted T cell fraction (not recorded which). The receptors were gathered from a male donor with ankylosing spondylitis.

The gene calls are TRBV4-2 and TRBJ2-7, with a possible D match to TRBD1 (5 bases). Trimming cost V 0 bases and J 6 bases, with 18 bases left between them. The length of the CDR3 is 16 residues. CDR1 LGHNA and CDR2 YNFKEQ come from the germline V gene. The CDR3 nucleotides are TGTGCCAGCAGCCAAGAGGTCCAGGGTTATGCCTCCGAGCAGTACTTC. The encoded protein is CASSQEVQGYASEQYF.

The chain couples TRBV6-1 to TRBJ2-3; no clear D. Germline V gene data show CDR1 as MNHNS and CDR2 as SASEGT. This CDR3 is 14 amino acids long. With 0 bases removed from V and 6 bases from J, the gap between germline ends came to 10 bases. The CDR3 bases are TGTGCCAGCAGTGAAGCGATCATCGGGGATACGCAGTATTTT. This codes for CASSEAIIGDTQYF.

The CDR3 reads CATSDYGTGGEKTQYF. The CDR3 bases are TGTGCCACCAGTGATTATGGGACAGGGGGCGAAAAGACCCAGTACTTC. The V gene is TRBV24-1, the J gene TRBJ2-5, with 12 bases that match TRBD1. This CDR3 has 16 residues. With 2 bases clipped from V and 6 bases from J, the junction kept 6 bases outside the gene matches. CDR1 and CDR2 from the germline V gene are KGHDR and SFDVKD.

The V call is TRBV2, the J call TRBJ1-2; tentatively, D is TRBD1 (6 bases). Per the germline V gene, CDR1 is SNHLY and CDR2 is FYNNEI. The ends were cut back, 3 bases at V and 4 bases at J, with 15 bases in the middle. CDR3 length: 15 residues. The CDR3 DNA reads as TGTGCCAGCAGTGAGCCGGGGGGCTCGGTCTATGGCTACACCTTC. Its translation: CASSEPGGSVYGYTF.

This clonotype turned up a few times. The V gene is TRBV7-2, the J gene TRBJ2-5; perhaps TRBD2 as D (6 bases). The ends were cut back, 5 bases at V and 5 bases at J, with 15 bases in the middle. From germline, CDR1 is SGHTA and CDR2 FQGNSA. The CDR3 consists of 14 residues. DNA of the CDR3: TGTGCCAGCAGCCCCCACCGGGGGAGGGAGACCCAGTACTTC. As protein: CASSPHRGRETQYF. Filled out from reference TRBV7-2 and TRBJ2-5, the complete variable domain reads GAGVSQSPSNKVTEKGKDVELRCDPISGHTALYWYRQSLGQGLEFLIYFQGNSAPDKSGLPSDRFSAERTGGSVSTLTIQRTQQEDSAVYLCASSPHRGRETQYFGPGTRLLVL.

This rearrangement joins TRBV20-1 to TRBJ1-1, with D unclear. The germline CDR1 and CDR2 sequences are DFQATT and SNEGSKA (reference sequence). Trimming took off 7 bases at V and 0 bases at J, with 15 bases between the two ends. The CDR3 is 14 residues long. CDR3 DNA: TGCAGTGGGATCCCTACAATGATGAACACTGAAGCTTTCTTT. Translating it yields CSGIPTMMNTEAFF.

This clonotype occurred a few times. This chain uses TRBV18 with TRBJ2-3; weak D call: TRBD2 (6 bases). Looked up from germline, CDR1 is KGHSH and CDR2 is LQKENI. This CDR3 is built from 15 residues. The V and J ends lost 7 bases and 2 bases respectively, with 16 bases between them. The CDR3 is CASLAAGQLTDTQYF. CDR3 nucleotide sequence: TGTGCCAGCTTGGCGGCGGGGCAGCTCACAGATACGCAGTATTTT.

This clonotype was detected only a few times. V gene TRBV12-3 or TRBV12-4 combines with J gene TRBJ1-1; D unclear. The CDR3 has 14 residues. Trimming removed 1 base from V and 11 bases from J, with 17 bases in between. CDR3 sequence: CASSLGGEDVRAFF. In DNA form, the CDR3 reads TGTGCCAGCAGTTTAGGGGGAGAGGATGTTAGGGCTTTCTTT.

The rearrangement uses TRBV15 and TRBJ2-2; D gene uncertain. Germline V gene sequence: CDR1 LNHNV, CDR2 YYDKDF (reference sequence). The V end was cut by 4 bases, the J end by 4 bases, with 7 bases between. CDR3 length: 13 amino acids. This chain's CDR3 is CATSIGFTGELFF. The CDR3 nucleotides read TGTGCCACCAGCATCGGCTTCACCGGGGAGCTGTTTTTT.

This chain uses TRBV11-2 with TRBJ1-1; D unresolved. V lost 3 bases and J 7 bases, leaving 9 bases between the germline ends. This CDR3 has 12 residues. Germline CDR1 SGHAT, CDR2 FQNNGV. Here the CDR3 reads CASSFKGYEAFF. In nucleotides, the CDR3 is TGTGCCAGCAGCTTTAAGGGTTATGAAGCTTTCTTT.

The rearrangement links TRBV5-1 to TRBJ2-3; TRBD2 agrees at 10 bases. V lost 6 bases, J lost 3 bases, and 16 bases stayed unmatched. Germline-derived CDR1 and CDR2 are SGHRS and YFSETQ. The CDR3 consists of 18 residues. CDR3 DNA sequence: TGCGCCAGCAAAGTGGCCGGGAGCGGGAGGGCTTCGACAGATACGCAGTATTTT. Translated, it gives CASKVAGSGRASTDTQYF.

This clonotype appeared many times. This chain uses TRBV7-2 with TRBJ1-6; D unclear. Trimming stripped 0 bases from V and 4 bases from J, with 4 bases between. CDR3 length: 14 amino acids. Germline V CDR1 and CDR2: SGHTA, FQGNSA. The CDR3 spells CASSLAGYNSPLHF. CDR3 bases: TGTGCCAGCAGCTTAGCAGGGTATAATTCACCCCTCCACTTT.

As DNA, the CDR3 is TGTGCCAGCAGCTTAGTAGGGACCCCCCAAGAGACCCAGTACTTC. Its translation is CASSLVGTPQETQYF. The V and J genes are TRBV7-7 and TRBJ2-5, with D perhaps assigned TRBD1 or TRBD2 (5 bases each). The CDR3 runs to 15 residues. Between the trimmed V and J ends, which lost 1 base and 1 base, there was a span of 10 bases. CDR1 SSHAT and CDR2 FNYEAQ come from the germline V gene (reference sequence).

This chain uses TRBV11-2 with TRBJ2-1; 9 bases fit TRBD1. CDR1 SGHAT and CDR2 FQNNGV come from the germline V gene. V shed 4 bases and J 9 bases; nucleotides not matched to a gene: 7. This CDR3 comprises 14 residues. CDR3 sequence: CASSSTGGGIEQFF. CDR3 bases: TGTGCCAGCAGCTCGACAGGGGGAGGGATTGAGCAGTTCTTC.

The DNA of the CDR3 is TGTGCCAGCAGCTTAAAAGGGGCGGAGACCCAGTACTTC. This sequence encodes CASSLKGAETQYF. V is TRBV7-9 and J is TRBJ2-5; D is possibly TRBD1 (5 bases). CDR1 is SEHNR and CDR2 is FQNEAQ in the germline V gene (reference sequence). The V gene lost 2 bases and the J gene lost 5 bases, with 9 bases spanning the gap. The CDR3 extends over 13 amino acids. The full variable domain, in which reference TRBV7-9 and TRBJ2-5 provide the parts outside the CDR3, is DTGVSQNPRHKITKRGQNVTFRCDPISEHNRLYWYRQTLGQGPEFLTYFQNEAQLEKSRLLSDRFSAERPKGSFSTLEIQRTEQGDSAMYLCASSLKGAETQYFGPGTRLLVL.

This chain links TRBV7-9 with TRBJ1-1; 12 nucleotides agree with TRBD1. Germline V gene lookup returns CDR1 SEHNR and CDR2 FQNEAQ (reference sequence). The length of the CDR3 is 14 residues. The V and J ends lost 1 base and 10 bases, in that order; junction bases with no gene match: 4. CDR3 amino acids: CASSLGDRGLAAFF. The CDR3 nucleotides read TGTGCCAGCAGCTTAGGGGACAGGGGGCTCGCAGCTTTCTTT.

In its sample, this clonotype was seen a few times. The CDR3, as DNA: TGTGCCACCAGTGAACAGGGAAGGGTGGAGACCCAGTACTTC. This sequence encodes CATSEQGRVETQYF. The chain is built from TRBV24-1 and TRBJ2-5; D is perhaps TRBD1 (6 bases). Germline values: CDR1 KGHDR, CDR2 SFDVKD. Trimming removed 4 bases at V and 5 bases at J, with 13 bases between. The CDR3 length is 14 residues.

The sample holds a few counts of this clonotype. V usage is TRBV11-2 and J usage is TRBJ2-1; D may be TRBD1 or TRBD2 (5 bases each). There are 14 residues in the CDR3. V lost 3 bases and J lost 3, with 9 bases in between. CDR1 is SGHAT, CDR2 FQNNGV, per germline. CDR3 residues: CASSFEGIYNEQFF. The DNA for the CDR3 is TGTGCCAGCAGCTTCGAGGGGATCTACAATGAGCAGTTCTTC.

This clonotype has only a few counts. The chain joins TRBV28 to TRBJ2-1; TRBD1 agrees at 7 bases. The germline CDR1 and CDR2 sequences are MDHEN and SYDVKM. This CDR3 is built from 14 residues. V shed 1 base and J 9 bases; nucleotides not matched to a gene: 6. The CDR3 bases are TGTGCCAGCAGTTTATCTCCTGGACAGGTTGAGCAGTTCTTC. Protein: CASSLSPGQVEQFF.

The chain couples TRBV24-1 to TRBJ2-7; no firm D call. V was shortened by 0 bases and J by 6 bases, with 17 bases between the two germline ends. The germline V gene has CDR1 KGHDR and CDR2 SFDVKD. The CDR3 runs to 16 residues. The CDR3 DNA reads as TGTGCCACCAGTGATTTGCCAAGGGTGTTTCGAGGCGAGCAGTACTTC. Amino acid sequence: CATSDLPRVFRGEQYF.